This T cell receptor beta chain was recovered during a study of blood T cell repertoires in COVID-19. Study-wide background: Nucleic acid was either cDNA or gDNA, and it came from T cells, B-cell-depleted T cells, or PBMCs.

The CDR3 covers 17 residues. V lost 3 bases and J lost 9; bases outside the gene matches: 15. Germline V gene data show CDR1 as LNHNV and CDR2 as YYDKDF (reference sequence). How the authors handled the data: How many nucleated cells were present was estimated from reference gene primer amplification. Here immunoSEQ multiplex PCR was the method, and the copy in TCRdb shows in-frame clones only, minus some. That table supplies the V and J calls and clone size; D and trimming were determined from the DNA. The sample includes 250,000 to 350,000 clones, roughly 89% of them seen just once. Material: peripheral blood. The source is a middle-aged woman who had recovered from COVID-19. The genes are TRBV15 and TRBJ2-1; TRBD2 agrees at 9 bases. CDR3 DNA: TGTGCCACCAGCAGGCGGGGCGGTAGCGGGAGCTTGGCTGAGCAGTTCTTC. This encodes CATSRRGGSGSLAEQFF.